The T cell receptor beta chain described here comes from a study of T cell repertoires in cytomegalovirus infection. About the research overall: CMV infection plus the matching HLA type was flagged by public TCR beta signatures.

The CDR3 loop spans 18 amino acids. The V and J ends lost 2 bases and 3 bases respectively, with 23 bases between them. Germline CDR1 is MGHRA and CDR2 is YSYEKL. TCRdb used MiXCR to reprocess the reads, holding one entry per CDR3 protein. In the table there are under 300,000 distinct CDR3 sequences, over 15% of which are singletons. This clonotype was counted only a few times. The rearrangement joins TRBV4-1 to TRBJ2-7, with D tentatively TRBD1 (6 bases). The sample comprised CD8+ T cells from PBMCs. This TCR was recovered from a human donor in good health (CMV status not recorded). Some clones in this sample may be carry-over from other donors' samples. Written as DNA, the CDR3 is TGCGCCAGCAGCCAATGGGTTGGTGGGGGCGATGGGGACTACGAGCAGTACTTC. This sequence encodes CASSQWVGGGDGDYEQYF.